The clone carrying this T cell receptor (beta chain) was counted only a few times. What it binds is not known. This CDR3 spans 17 amino acids. The germline V and J ends were trimmed by 4 bases and 0 bases, with 18 bases remaining between them. Germline V CDR1 and CDR2: MNHNS, SASEGT. The entry originates in a study of CD8+ T cells in alopecia areata. Overall study results and limits: Between patients, shared TCR sequences were less clear than in mice. This was possibly due in part to HLA diversity in the patient population.

Stated treatment: oral pan-JAK inhibitor, 5-10 mg twice daily. Both CD4+ and CD8+ T cells were separated by sorting PBMCs. Extracted RNA was reverse transcribed, and the resulting cDNA served as sequencing template. This table comes from immunoSEQ multiplex PCR, and its TCRdb copy is limited to in-frame clones, with some not included. Counted here are some 200,000 clones, approximately 56% occurring once; the ten biggest clones make up 3% to 4%. The TCR originated in a human donor with alopecia areata. This chain joins TRBV6-1 and TRBJ2-5; the D gene could be TRBD1 or TRBD2 (5 bases each). This sample comprised CD4+ T cells sorted from blood, obtained at week 4, from a patient treated with tofacitinib. CDR3 DNA sequence: TGTGCCAGCAGTGGTAGCCCGGGACCCCTGTACCAAGAGACCCAGTACTTC. Translating it yields CASSGSPGPLYQETQYF.